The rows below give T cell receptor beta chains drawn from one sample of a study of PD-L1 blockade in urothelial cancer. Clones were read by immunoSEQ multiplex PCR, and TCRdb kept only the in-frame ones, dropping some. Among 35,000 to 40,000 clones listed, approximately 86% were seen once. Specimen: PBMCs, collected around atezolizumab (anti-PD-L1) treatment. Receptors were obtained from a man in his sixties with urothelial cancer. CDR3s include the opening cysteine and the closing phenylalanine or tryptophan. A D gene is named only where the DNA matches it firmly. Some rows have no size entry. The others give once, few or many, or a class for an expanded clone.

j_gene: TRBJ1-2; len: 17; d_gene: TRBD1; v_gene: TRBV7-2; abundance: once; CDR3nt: TGTGCCAGCAGCTACCCTCATTGGACAGGGGGGAAGAGTGGCTACACCTTC; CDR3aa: CASSYPHWTGGKSGYTF
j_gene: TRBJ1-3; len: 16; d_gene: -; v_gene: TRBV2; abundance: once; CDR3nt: TGTGCCAGCAGTGAAATCGGCGGGCTGCCTGGAAACACCATATATTTT; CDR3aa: CASSEIGGLPGNTIYF
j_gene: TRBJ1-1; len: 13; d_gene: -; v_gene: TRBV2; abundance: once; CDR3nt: TGTGCCAGCCCCGGGACACAGAACACTGAAGCTTTCTTT; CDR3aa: CASPGTQNTEAFF
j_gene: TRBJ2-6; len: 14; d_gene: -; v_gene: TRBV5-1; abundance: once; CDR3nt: TGCGCCAGCAGTGAGAGCGTCGGGGCCAACGTCCTGACTTTC; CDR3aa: CASSESVGANVLTF
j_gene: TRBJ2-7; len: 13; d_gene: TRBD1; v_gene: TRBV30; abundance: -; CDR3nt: TGTGCCCGGAACCGGGACAGGGGCGGAGAGCAGTACTTC; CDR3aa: CARNRDRGGEQYF
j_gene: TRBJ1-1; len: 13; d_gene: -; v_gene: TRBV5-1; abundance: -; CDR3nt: TGCGCCAGCAGCTTGACCGCGGGGTCTGAAGCTTTCTTT; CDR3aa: CASSLTAGSEAFF
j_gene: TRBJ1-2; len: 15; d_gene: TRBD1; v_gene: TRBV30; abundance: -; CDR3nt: TGTGCCTGGAGTGTCAACGGACAGGGGGCGAATGGCTACACCTTC; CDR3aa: CAWSVNGQGANGYTF
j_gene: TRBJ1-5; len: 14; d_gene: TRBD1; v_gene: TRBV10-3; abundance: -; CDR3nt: TGTGCCATCAGTCCGGGACAGGGGAATCAGCCCCAGCATTTT; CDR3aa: CAISPGQGNQPQHF
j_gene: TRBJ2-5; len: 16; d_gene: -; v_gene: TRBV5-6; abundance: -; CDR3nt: TGTGCCAGCAGCTCCCCCAGGGAAAGTGCCCAAGAGACCCAGTACTTC; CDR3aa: CASSSPRESAQETQYF
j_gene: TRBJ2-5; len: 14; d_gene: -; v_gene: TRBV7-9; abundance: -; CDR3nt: TGTGCCAGCAGCTCCGGACAAAGCCAAGAGACCCAGTACTTC; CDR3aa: CASSSGQSQETQYF
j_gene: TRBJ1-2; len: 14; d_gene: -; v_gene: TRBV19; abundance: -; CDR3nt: TGTGCCAGTAACCCACAGGGTTTCGGCTATGGCTACACCTTC; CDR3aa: CASNPQGFGYGYTF
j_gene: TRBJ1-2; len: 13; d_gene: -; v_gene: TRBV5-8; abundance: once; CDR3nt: TGTGCCAGCAGCTTGAGCAGGGCTAACGGCTACACCTTC; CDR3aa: CASSLSRANGYTF
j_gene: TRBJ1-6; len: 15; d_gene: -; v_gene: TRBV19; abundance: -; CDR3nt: TGTGCCAGTAGTATAGGGGAGGTTTATAATTCACCCCTCCACTTT; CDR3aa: CASSIGEVYNSPLHF
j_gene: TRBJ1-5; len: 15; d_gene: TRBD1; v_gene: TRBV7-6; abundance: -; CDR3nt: TGTGCCAGCAGCTTCGGGACAGACCGCAATCAGCCCCAGCATTTT; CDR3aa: CASSFGTDRNQPQHF
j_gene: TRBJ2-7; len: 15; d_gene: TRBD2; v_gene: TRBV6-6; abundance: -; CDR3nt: TGTGCCAGCAGTTACTCCTCTAGCGGGAGGAACGAGCAGTACTTC; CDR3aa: CASSYSSSGRNEQYF
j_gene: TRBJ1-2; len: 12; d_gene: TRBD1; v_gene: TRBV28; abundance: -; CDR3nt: TGTGCCAGCGTGACAGGGGGTGGTGGCTACACCTTC; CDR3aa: CASVTGGGGYTF
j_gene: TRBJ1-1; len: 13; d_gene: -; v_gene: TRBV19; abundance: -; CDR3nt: TGTGCCAGTAGGAGGACAGCTTTCACTGAAGCTTTCTTT; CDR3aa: CASRRTAFTEAFF
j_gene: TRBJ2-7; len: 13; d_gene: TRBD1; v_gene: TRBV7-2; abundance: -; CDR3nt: TGTGCCAGCAGCTCGGACAGGGAGAACGAGCAGTACTTC; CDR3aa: CASSSDRENEQYF
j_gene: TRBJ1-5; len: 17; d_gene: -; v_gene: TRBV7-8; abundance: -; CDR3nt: TGTGCCAGCAGCCCCCCAGTGGCGGCCAGTCATCCCACCCCCCAGCATTTT; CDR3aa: CASSPPVAASHPTPQHF
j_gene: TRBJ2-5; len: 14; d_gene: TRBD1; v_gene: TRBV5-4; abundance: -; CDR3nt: TGTGCCAGCAGCTCCCCCGGGACAGGGGGTGCCCAGTACTTC; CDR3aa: CASSSPGTGGAQYF
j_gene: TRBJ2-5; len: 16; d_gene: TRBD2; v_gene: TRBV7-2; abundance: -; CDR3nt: TGTGCCAGCAGCTTAGGACTAGCGGGAGCCCTAGGGACCCAGTACTTC; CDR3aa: CASSLGLAGALGTQYF
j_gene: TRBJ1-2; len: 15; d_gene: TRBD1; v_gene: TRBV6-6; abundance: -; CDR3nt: TGTGCCAGCAGTTACTCTCAGGGGGACGTCTATGGCTACACCTTC; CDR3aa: CASSYSQGDVYGYTF
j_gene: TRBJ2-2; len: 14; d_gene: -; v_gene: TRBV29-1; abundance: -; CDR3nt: TGCAGCGCTTACCGGGACACAAACACCGGGGAGCTGTTTTTT; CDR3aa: CSAYRDTNTGELFF
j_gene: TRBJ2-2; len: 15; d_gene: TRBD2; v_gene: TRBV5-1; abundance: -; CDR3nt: TGCGCCAGCAGCCCTCAGCGGGGAGTCACCGGGGAGCTGTTTTTT; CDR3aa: CASSPQRGVTGELFF
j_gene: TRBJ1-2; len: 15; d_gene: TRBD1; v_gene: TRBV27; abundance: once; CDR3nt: TGTGCCAGCAGACGACCCGGGACAGGGAACTATGGCTACACCTTC; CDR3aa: CASRRPGTGNYGYTF
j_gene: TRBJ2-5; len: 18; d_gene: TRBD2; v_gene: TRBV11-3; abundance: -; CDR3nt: TGTGCCAGCAGCTCAGGGACTAGCGGGGGGCTCTACCAAGAGACCCAGTACTTC; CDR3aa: CASSSGTSGGLYQETQYF
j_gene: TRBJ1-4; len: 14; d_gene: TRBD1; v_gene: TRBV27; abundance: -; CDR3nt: TGTGCCAGCAGTAAAACAGGGGACTGGGAAAAACTGTTTTTT; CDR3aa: CASSKTGDWEKLFF
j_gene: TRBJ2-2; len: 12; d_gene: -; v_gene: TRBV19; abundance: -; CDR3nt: TGTGCCAGTAGTATCCCGACCGGGGAGCTGTTTTTT; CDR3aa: CASSIPTGELFF
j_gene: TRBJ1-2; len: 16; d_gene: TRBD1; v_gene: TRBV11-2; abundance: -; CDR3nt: TGTGCCAGCAGCCCTCCTAGGGGGCTAACTAACTATGGCTACACCTTC; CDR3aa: CASSPPRGLTNYGYTF
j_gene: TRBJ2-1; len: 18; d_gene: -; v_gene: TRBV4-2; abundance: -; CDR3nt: TGTGCCAGCAGCCAAGTTCAACTTCGGGTAAGCTCCTACAATGAGCAGTTCTTC; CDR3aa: CASSQVQLRVSSYNEQFF
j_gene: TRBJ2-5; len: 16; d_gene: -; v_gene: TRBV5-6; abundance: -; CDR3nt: TGTGCCAGCAGCTTTCGGGATTGGAGATCGGGAGAGACCCAGTACTTC; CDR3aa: CASSFRDWRSGETQYF
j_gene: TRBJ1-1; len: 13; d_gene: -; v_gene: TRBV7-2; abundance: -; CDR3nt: TGTGCCAGCAGCAGGAGGGAAGGAACTGAAGCTTTCTTT; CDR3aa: CASSRREGTEAFF
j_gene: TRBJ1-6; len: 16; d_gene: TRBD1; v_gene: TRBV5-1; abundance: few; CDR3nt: TGCGCCAGCAGCCTGTTGACAGGGTCCTATAATTCACCCCTCCACTTT; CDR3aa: CASSLLTGSYNSPLHF
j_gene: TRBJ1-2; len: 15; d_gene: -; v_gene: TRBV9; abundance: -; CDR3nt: TGTGCCAGCAGCGCTCCGTTACAGGGTCACTATGGCTACACCTTC; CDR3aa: CASSAPLQGHYGYTF
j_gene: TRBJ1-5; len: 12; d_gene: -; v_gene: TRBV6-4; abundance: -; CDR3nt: TGTGCCAGCAGTGACTCCGGTCAGCCCCAGCATTTT; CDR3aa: CASSDSGQPQHF
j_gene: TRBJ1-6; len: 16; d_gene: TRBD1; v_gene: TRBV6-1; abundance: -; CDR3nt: TGTGCCAGCAGTGAAGCTCCGGGACAGGGTAATTCACCCCTCCACTTT; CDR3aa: CASSEAPGQGNSPLHF
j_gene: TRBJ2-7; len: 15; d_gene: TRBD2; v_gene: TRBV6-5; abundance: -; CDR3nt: TGTGCCAGCAGTTACTCGGGACTAGCGCACAACGAGCAGTACTTC; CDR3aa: CASSYSGLAHNEQYF
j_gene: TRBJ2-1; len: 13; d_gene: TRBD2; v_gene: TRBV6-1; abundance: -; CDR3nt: TGTGCCAGCAGATACACCGGGACTACATCTCGGTTCTTC; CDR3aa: CASRYTGTTSRFF
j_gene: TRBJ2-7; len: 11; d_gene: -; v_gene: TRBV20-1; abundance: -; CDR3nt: TGCAGTGCCACCCGGGAGTACGAGCAGTACTTC; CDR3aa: CSATREYEQYF
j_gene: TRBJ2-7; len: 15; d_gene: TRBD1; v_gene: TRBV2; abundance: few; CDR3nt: TGTGCCAGCAGGGAAACCACGGGACAGCGCTACGAGCAGTACTTC; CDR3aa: CASRETTGQRYEQYF
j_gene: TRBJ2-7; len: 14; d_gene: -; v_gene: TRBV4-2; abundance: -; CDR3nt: TGTGCCAGCAGCCAAGACTTTAATCCCTACGAGCAGTACTTC; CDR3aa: CASSQDFNPYEQYF
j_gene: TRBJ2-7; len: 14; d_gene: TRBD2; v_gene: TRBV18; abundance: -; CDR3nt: TGTGCCAGCTCATTTAGCGGGAACTCCTACGAGCAGTACTTC; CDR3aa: CASSFSGNSYEQYF
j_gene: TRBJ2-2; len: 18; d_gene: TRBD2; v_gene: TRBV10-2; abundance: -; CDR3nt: TGCGCCAGCAGTGAGTCCATTAGCGGGAGGGCCTCGGCCGGGGAGCTGTTTTTT; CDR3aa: CASSESISGRASAGELFF
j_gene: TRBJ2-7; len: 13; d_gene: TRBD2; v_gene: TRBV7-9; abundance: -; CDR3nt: TGCCGGACTAGCGGGACCCTGGGTGACGAGCAGTACTTC; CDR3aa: CRTSGTLGDEQYF
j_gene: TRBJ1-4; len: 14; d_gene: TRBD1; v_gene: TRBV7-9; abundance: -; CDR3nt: TGTGCCAGCAGCTACACAGGGGGCGACGAAAAACTGTTTTTT; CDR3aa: CASSYTGGDEKLFF
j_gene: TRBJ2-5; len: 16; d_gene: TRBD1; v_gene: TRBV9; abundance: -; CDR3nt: TGTGCCAGCAGCCCTCACTCGACAGGGGGCCAAGAGACCCAGTACTTC; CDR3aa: CASSPHSTGGQETQYF
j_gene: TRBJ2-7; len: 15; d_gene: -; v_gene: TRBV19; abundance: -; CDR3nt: TGTGCCAGTAGATATGCCGGGACATCGGCCTACGAGCAGTACTTC; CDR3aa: CASRYAGTSAYEQYF
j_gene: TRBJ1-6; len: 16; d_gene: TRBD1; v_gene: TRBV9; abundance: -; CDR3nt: TGTGCCAGCAGCCCAGGTCCGGGACAGATCAATTCACCCCTCCACTTT; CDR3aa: CASSPGPGQINSPLHF